A single sample is the source of the 18 T cell receptor beta chains below, sequenced in a study of CD8 T cells in Susac syndrome. Random hexamers primed reverse transcription of about 0.45 to 1 ug RNA. TCRdb re-called the immunoSEQ multiplex PCR reads through MiXCR, storing one row per CDR3 protein. The top ten hold roughly 0.15% of the sample, which has approximately 190,000 distinct CDR3 sequences, roughly 94% seen once. Sequencing was carried out using CD8+ T cells from PBMCs. The receptors were gathered from a human donor with Susac syndrome.

The gene calls are TRBV4-2 and TRBJ2-2; D is uncertain. In germline, CDR1 is LGHNA, CDR2 YNFKEQ. This CDR3 is built from 14 residues. Trimming shortened V by 4 bases and J by 5 bases, and 11 bases separated the two germline ends. The CDR3 reads CASSPTRATGELFF. Written as DNA, the CDR3 is TGTGCCAGCAGCCCTACACGGGCGACCGGGGAGCTGTTTTTT.

This chain joins TRBV29-1 and TRBJ2-7; 7 bases line up with TRBD1. The CDR3 consists of 13 residues. The V gene's germline CDR1 is SQVTM and CDR2 ANQGSEA. The trim removed 6 bases at V and 2 bases at J, leaving 7 bases unmatched. CDR3 in DNA: TGCAGCGTAGACCGGGACAGCCCCTACGAGCAGTACTTC. Translation gives CSVDRDSPYEQYF.

This chain links TRBV20-1 with TRBJ2-7; D unresolved. In germline, CDR1 is DFQATT, CDR2 SNEGSKA (reference sequence). V lost 6 bases, J lost 5 bases, and 14 bases lay in between. This CDR3 is built from 12 residues. The CDR3 coding sequence is TGCAGTGCCAGTACAGAGCGCCACGAGCAGTACTTC. Its translation: CSASTERHEQYF.

The rearrangement links TRBV20-1 to TRBJ2-7; D might be TRBD1 or TRBD2, each matching 5 bases. The CDR3 has 14 residues. Trimming stripped 5 bases from V and 0 bases from J, with 14 bases between. The germline gives CDR1 DFQATT, CDR2 SNEGSKA (reference sequence). The DNA for the CDR3 is TGCAGTGCTGGACCGGGGCGTAGCTCCTACGAGCAGTACTTC. This codes for CSAGPGRSSYEQYF.

This chain links TRBV30 with TRBJ2-1; the D gene is possibly TRBD2 (5 bases). Germline V gives CDR1 GTSNPN, CDR2 SVGIG (reference sequence). With 1 base removed from V and 10 bases from J, the gap between germline ends came to 14 bases. This CDR3 is 13 amino acids long. In DNA, the CDR3 is TGTGCCTGGAGTGGAATCCCAGGAGGCGAGCAGTTCTTC. The encoded protein is CAWSGIPGGEQFF.

This clonotype was found once. The rearrangement uses TRBV28 and TRBJ2-5; TRBD2 matches at 8 bases. J gave up 4 bases and V 3 bases, and 10 bases lay outside the gene matches. The CDR3 has 16 residues. Germline loops: CDR1 MDHEN, CDR2 SYDVKM. The CDR3 bases are TGTGCCAGCAGTTTTAAGGAGCGGGAGTTAGGAGAGACCCAGTACTTC. It codes for CASSFKERELGETQYF.

The chain carries TRBV7-3 and TRBJ2-5, with TRBD2 matching over 7 bases. Losses at the gene ends were 5 bases for V and 1 base for J; bases not matched to a gene: 7. The CDR3 has 15 residues. Germline V gene data show CDR1 as SGHTA and CDR2 as FQGTGA. The CDR3 DNA reads TGTGCCAGCAGCCCACCACTAGCGTCCCAAGAGACCCAGTACTTC. Protein product: CASSPPLASQETQYF.

The chain combines TRBV7-9 with TRBJ2-4, with 7 nucleotides matching TRBD2. This CDR3 is 16 amino acids long. The ends lost 5 bases at V and 0 bases at J; junction bases unmatched: 7. Germline V gene data show CDR1 as SEHNR and CDR2 as FQNEAQ (reference sequence). The CDR3 here is CASSPRGGLAKNIQYF. The DNA of the CDR3 is TGTGCCAGCAGCCCAAGGGGAGGGCTAGCCAAAAACATTCAGTACTTC.

The chain carries TRBV5-5 and TRBJ2-3; D might be TRBD1 or TRBD2, each matching 6 bases. The germline V gene encodes CDR1 SGHKS and CDR2 YYEKEE (reference sequence). V lost 6 bases and J lost 2, with 13 bases in between. This CDR3 has 14 amino acids. CDR3 sequence reads: CASTIGGYTDTQYF. The CDR3, as DNA: TGTGCCAGCACAATCGGGGGCTACACAGATACGCAGTATTTT.

V and J are TRBV6-4 and TRBJ2-7; D perhaps matches TRBD1 (6 bases). With 3 bases removed from V and 0 bases from J, the gap between germline ends came to 18 bases. From germline, CDR1 is MRHNA and CDR2 SNTAGT. This CDR3 comprises 17 residues. CDR3 bases: TGTGCCAGCAGTGAATATCTGGACAGAGTAGACTCCTACGAGCAGTACTTC. It is translated as CASSEYLDRVDSYEQYF.

The rearrangement joins TRBV9 to TRBJ2-5, with D tentatively TRBD1 (6 bases). Trimming left V 0 bases short and J 2 bases short, with 8 bases between. CDR3 size: 14 residues. Germline loops: CDR1 SGDLS, CDR2 YYNGEE. The DNA of the CDR3 is TGTGCCAGCAGCGTAGAGCAGGGGCAAGAGACCCAGTACTTC. This sequence encodes CASSVEQGQETQYF.

The V and J genes are TRBV10-3 and TRBJ1-2; the D gene is possibly TRBD1 (5 bases). Germline V gene data show CDR1 as ENHRY and CDR2 as SYGVKD. Trimming pared 0 bases from V and 8 bases from J, leaving 19 bases between. This CDR3 contains 16 residues. The CDR3 DNA follows: TGTGCCATCAGTGAGTCGAACAGTTCCCCCGGGGCCGGCTACACCTTC. This encodes CAISESNSSPGAGYTF.

The table lists this clonotype with a count of one. The chain employs TRBV6-5 and TRBJ2-1; possibly TRBD1 for D (6 bases). The CDR3 totals 15 residues. From germline, CDR1 is MNHEY and CDR2 SVGAGI. V was shortened by 2 bases and J by 7 bases, with 15 bases between the two germline ends. This chain's CDR3 is CASSYDSRGSNEQFF. The CDR3, as DNA: TGTGCCAGCAGTTACGACAGCAGGGGTTCTAATGAGCAGTTCTTC.

V and J are TRBV11-2 and TRBJ2-5; 9 bases fit TRBD2. The CDR3 spans 16 residues. V trimming: 1 base; J trimming: 2 bases; junction bases outside the gene matches: 5. Looked up from germline, CDR1 is SGHAT and CDR2 is FQNNGV. The CDR3 bases are TGTGCCAGCAGCTTAGGGATGCGGGGGGGGCAAGAGACCCAGTACTTC. Translating gives CASSLGMRGGQETQYF.

This clonotype was observed once. V is TRBV11-2 and J is TRBJ2-6, with D tentatively TRBD1 or TRBD2 (6 bases each). This CDR3 is built from 14 residues. Germline-derived CDR1 and CDR2 are SGHAT and FQNNGV. V gave up 11 bases and J gave up 0 bases, with 11 bases separating them. The CDR3 spells CAWGALSGANVLTF. The CDR3 bases are TGTGCCTGGGGGGCGCTCTCTGGGGCCAACGTCCTGACTTTC.

V gene TRBV24-1 combines with J gene TRBJ2-2; possible D gene TRBD2, 6 bases. Trimming took off 10 bases at V and 1 base at J, with 12 bases between the two ends. Germline V gives CDR1 KGHDR, CDR2 SFDVKD. This CDR3 is 14 amino acids long. The DNA for the CDR3 is TGTGCCACTCAGGGAGCGGGGAACACCGGGGAGCTGTTTTTT. Protein: CATQGAGNTGELFF.

The rearrangement joins TRBV28 to TRBJ2-1, with TRBD2 as a possible D gene (5 bases). The CDR3 sequence is 18 residues long. CDR1 MDHEN and CDR2 SYDVKM come from the germline V gene. Trimming left V 5 bases short and J 0 bases short, with 20 bases between. CDR3 coding DNA: TGTGCCAGCAGTCGCGAATGGGAGCTGCGCAGCTCCTACAATGAGCAGTTCTTC. Translating gives CASSREWELRSSYNEQFF.

The chain has TRBV20-1 and TRBJ2-1; tentatively, D is TRBD1 or TRBD2 (5 bases each). This CDR3 spans 15 amino acids. V lost 2 bases to trimming and J lost 4 bases, with 15 bases between them. Germline V gene lookup returns CDR1 DFQATT and CDR2 SNEGSKA (reference sequence). The CDR3 DNA reads TGCAGTGCTAGATCGCCGGGACCTTCTTACAATGAGCAGTTCTTC. Protein product: CSARSPGPSYNEQFF.